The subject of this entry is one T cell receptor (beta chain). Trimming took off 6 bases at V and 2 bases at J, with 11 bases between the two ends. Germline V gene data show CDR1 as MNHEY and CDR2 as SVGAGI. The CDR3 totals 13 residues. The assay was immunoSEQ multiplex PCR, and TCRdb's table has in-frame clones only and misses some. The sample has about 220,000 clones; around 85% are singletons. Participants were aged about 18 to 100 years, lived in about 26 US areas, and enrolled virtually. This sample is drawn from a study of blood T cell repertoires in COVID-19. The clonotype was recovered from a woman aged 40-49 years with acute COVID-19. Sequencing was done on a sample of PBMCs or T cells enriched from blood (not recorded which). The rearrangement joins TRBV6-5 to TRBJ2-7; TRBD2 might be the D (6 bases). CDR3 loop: CASSQTSTYEQYF. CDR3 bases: TGTGCCAGCAGCCAGACTAGTACCTACGAGCAGTACTTC.